Described below is a single T cell receptor (beta chain) sequence and its context. Its antigen is as yet unknown. CDR3 size: 15 residues. CDR1 and CDR2 (germline): DFQATT, SNEGSKA (reference sequence). Trimming pared 3 bases from V and 0 bases from J, leaving 13 bases between. The time point: patch test 3, about 24 weeks after DPC sensitization. The treatment denotes: therapeutic diphenylcyclopropenone sensitization with weekly scalp DPC. TCRdb re-analysed the RACE reads in MiXCR, keeping a single row per CDR3 protein. The sample holds about 82,000 distinct CDR3 sequences; 10% to 15% are singletons and the top ten take under 6%. The source of the sample is a study of human T cells and chemical hapten exposure. Findings and caveats of the study: The immune response of these alopecia patients might not match healthy individuals'.

The material sequenced was whole blood, taken in connection with sensitization to the hapten diphenylcyclopropenone (DPC). The chain is built from TRBV20-1 and TRBJ2-3, with D perhaps matching TRBD2 (6 bases). This TCR came from a woman between 45 and 65 years old with alopecia areata. Some clones in this sample may be carry-over from other donors' samples. CDR3 bases: TGCAGTGCTAGCCCGCTAGCGTCTAGCACAGATACGCAGTATTTT. Amino acids: CSASPLASSTDTQYF.